This TCR beta chain was retrieved from a study of T-cell reconstitution after alpha-beta-depleted transplantation in children. Preparation of the TCRbeta library used unique molecular identifiers. TCRdb reprocessed the PCR reads via MiXCR and lists one record per CDR3 protein. The sample shows 500,000 to 600,000 distinct CDR3 sequences, approximately 30% of them seen only once. Regarding this clonotype: The antigen is undetermined.

Notes on the study in general: Approximately two months post-transplant, alpha-beta T cells reportedly originated from several hundred expanded graft clones. At the one-year point after transplant, T-cell counts and TCRbeta diversity were found to come mostly from T cells that had been newly produced. Several patients had high TCRbeta diversity at day 60; it came from surviving recipient T cells and thymic progenitors.

The source is a boy under two years old with Wiskott-Aldrich syndrome, due to receive a stem cell transplant. The input for sequencing was PBMCs, taken before TCRalphabeta/CD19-depleted stem cell transplant.

The CDR3 DNA is TGCAGTGCTAGAGACTACAGGACTTCCTACGAGCAGTACTTC. This sequence encodes CSARDYRTSYEQYF. The rearrangement links TRBV20-1 to TRBJ2-7, with D perhaps TRBD1 or TRBD2 (5 bases each). Germline V gives CDR1 DFQATT, CDR2 SNEGSKA (reference sequence). The CDR3 sequence is 14 residues long. Trimming pared 0 bases from V and 1 base from J, leaving 10 bases between.